These T cell receptor beta chains were read from a single sample in a study of T cell changes during pregnancy in multiple sclerosis. Here immunoSEQ multiplex PCR was the method, and the copy in TCRdb shows in-frame clones only, minus some. The table lists about 100,000 clones, about 92% of them singletons, with about 2.4% in the top ten. The sample here was peripheral blood, taken in the first trimester of pregnancy. The origin of the receptors is a female donor with multiple sclerosis, enrolled in a pregnancy study. Each CDR3 is given with its conserved first and last residue. Size values are once, few and many counts, or a class for expanded clones, and some rows have none.

>TRBJ2-1|TRBV27|-
CASSHPGLSYNEQFF
>TRBJ1-2|TRBV27|-
CASSLLQGYGYTF
>TRBJ1-2|TRBV6-5|-
CASSRTGVYGYTF
>TRBJ2-1|TRBV15|-
CATTEGVGDNEQFF
>TRBJ2-5|TRBV7-2|few
CASSPTRQGRGTQYF
>TRBJ2-3|TRBV5-4|once
CASSPELGATDTQYF
>TRBJ2-3|TRBV7-6|-
CASSADFSGTSTDTQYF
>TRBJ1-1|TRBV19|-
CASSMRGGEAFF
>TRBJ1-3|TRBV15|-
CATSRGTGLGLGNTIYF
>TRBJ2-2|TRBV9|-
CASSADTGTGRFGDTGELFF
>TRBJ2-7|TRBV25-1|-
CASSEGGGTYEQYF
>TRBJ2-7|TRBV7-9|-
CASSLGGLAGVSHEQYF
>TRBJ2-2|TRBV28|-
CASSYGHINTGELFF
>TRBJ2-1|TRBV25-1|-
CASSEYQIRSYNEQFF
>TRBJ2-2|TRBV4-2|once
CASGQGENTGELFF
>TRBJ2-2|TRBV6-5|-
CASSRTGKAGELFF
>TRBJ1-2|TRBV5-4|few
CASSYGTGGYGYTF
>TRBJ2-3|TRBV7-3|-
CASSWGPPTDTQYF
>TRBJ2-2|TRBV11-2|-
CASSLGQRTGELFF
>TRBJ2-1|TRBV7-8|-
CASSLVPGSSYNEQFF
>TRBJ2-7|TRBV14|-
CASSQAYRSDEQYF
>TRBJ2-7|TRBV28|-
CASGLAGPGGYEQYF
>TRBJ2-6|TRBV2|-
CASSGVRTGGSGANVLTF
>TRBJ2-2|TRBV4-1|-
CASSQGGTSGRRGGGELFF
>TRBJ1-1|TRBV15|-
CATSRRGQTEAFF
>TRBJ2-7|TRBV11-2|-
CASSLSPGRWAYEQYF
>TRBJ1-4|TRBV6-5|-
CASSYKIGATNEKLFF
>TRBJ2-7|TRBV11-2|-
CASSLAGEQYF
>TRBJ2-1|TRBV28|-
CASSSLRESYNEQFF
>TRBJ1-2|TRBV5-4|once
CASSFTGGGYGYTF
>TRBJ1-1|TRBV13|-
CASSRGVAEAFF
>TRBJ2-2|TRBV28|once
CASILRQGNTGELFF
>TRBJ2-1|TRBV19|-
CASSIVGGAEQFF
>TRBJ1-1|TRBV30|-
CAYDRDAEAFF
>TRBJ1-1|TRBV28|-
CASSLRQRGAFF
>TRBJ2-5|TRBV13|-
CASGVAGGLQETQYF
>TRBJ1-1|TRBV19|-
CASSIDLMNTEAFF
>TRBJ1-2|TRBV28|-
CASSPRTGGFLTIANYGYTF
>TRBJ2-2|TRBV28|once
CASRIQGPGELFF
>TRBJ2-1|TRBV9|-
CASSVEAGPYNEQFF
>TRBJ2-7|TRBV29-1|-
CSVEGGLGAGMNEQYF
>TRBJ2-5|TRBV15|-
CATSRGRGETQYF